This T cell receptor (beta chain) was sequenced for a study of regulatory T cells in long-lasting Graves disease. Time point indicated: persistent/refractory GD, antithyroid drugs over 5 years with positive TRAb. RNA extracted from PBMCs served as the sequencing template. Relying on iRepertoire HTBI primers and Arm-PCR of CDR3 regions, the team built TCR beta libraries. One entry per CDR3 protein results from TCRdb running MiXCR on the multiplex PCR reads. The repertoire holds nearly 350,000 distinct CDR3 sequences, with about 20% as singletons. Sequenced material: peripheral blood mononuclear cells (PBMCs), taken when the disease was refractory, from a patient treated with antithyroid drugs. This receptor was taken from a female donor with Graves disease.

DNA for the CDR3: TGTGCCAGCAGCGTAGAAACGGGATCACCTGAAGCTTTCTTT. Its protein product is CASSVETGSPEAFF. The gene calls are TRBV9 and TRBJ1-1; no reliable D call. Trimming took off 0 bases at V and 6 bases at J, with 12 bases between the two ends. CDR3 length: 14 residues. CDR1 and CDR2 (germline): SGDLS, YYNGEE.